This TCR beta chain is drawn from a study of beta chain features in type 1 diabetes (dated by TCRdb to 2016 to 2019). Some background on the complete study: Mean age, gender distribution, total cell number and subset yield were not different between patients and healthy donors. A total of 90 million to 130 million sorted cells were examined across all samples, and a strong correlation was observed between cell number per subset and RNA yield. The study compared the TCRB repertoires of sorted circulating CD4+ T cell subsets in recently diagnosed type 1 diabetes patients with those in matched healthy donors. Naive and central memory subsets were obtained from all 28 donors, but regulatory and stem cell-like memory subsets were isolated from only 8 patients and roughly eight healthy donors.

Each donor gave one peripheral blood draw, averaging approximately 0.12 L, which was collected into heparinised tubes. Naive, central memory, regulatory and stem cell-like memory CD4+ T cells were sorted on a BD FACSAria II using a panel including CD45RO, CCR7, CD25, CD127, CD95 and CD27. Every sorted population had a purity above 95%. PBMCs were isolated immediately by Lymphoprep density gradient centrifugation and stained directly without culture. To minimize batch effects, samples were stained and sorted in pairs, one healthy donor with one patient per experiment. The High Capacity cDNA Reverse Transcription Kit was used to reverse transcribe all of the isolated RNA, meaning that expressed TCRB transcripts were what got sequenced. Deep immunoSEQ sequencing was performed on naive, central memory and regulatory T cell samples, with an average of roughly 4 million total reads per sample. After sorted cells were lysed in RLT buffer, RNA was extracted with DNase-treated RNeasy Micro or Mini kits, with the choice depending on cell number. Each cell subset was processed on its own to prevent cross-contamination, while patient and healthy donor samples were processed together. Using the immunoSEQ multiplex PCR, TCRB sequences were amplified from cDNA into 87-bp fragments spanning the CDR3 region. Sequencing of the amplicons was done on the Illumina HiSeq platform. Per the original workflow: PCR bias was computationally corrected using synthetic template baselines, reads within Hamming distance 2 were collapsed, and singletons that could not be merged were discarded. Reads were aligned against IMGT to assign V, D and J genes, CDR3 length and insertions or deletions at six rearrangement sites. Within each subset, clonotype counts were normalized to the number of sorted cells before true diversity and Gini coefficients were calculated with the tcR R package. The overlap coefficient, calculated on TCRB nucleotide sequences, was used to quantify repertoire sharing. Out-of-frame TCRB sequences from naive cells were analyzed to stand in for the pre-selection repertoire. TCRdb limited this immuneACCESS table to in-frame rearrangements with V and J called. A share of clones is missing; checked studies link under half to unresolved V genes, and the rest is unexplained. D and trimming were read from the DNA, whereas the V and J calls and clone size are those reported in that table. The sample profile shows 390,000 or so clones; roughly 13% of them were found once. The top ten clonotypes cover roughly 0.04% of the sample.

From cysteine to phenylalanine, the CDR3 is 14 amino acids long. Here the CDR3 DNA is all that survives: 42 bases in frame from base 1. V and J lose 4 bases and 5 bases, and a span of 12 bases separates them. According to the germline V gene, CDR1 reads KGHSH and CDR2 reads LQKENI. This clone was counted ten times or more. Its antigen is still unknown. No much larger clonotype is one base removed from it; base qualities were not supplied. The study at large found these results: In all four CD4+ subsets, TCRB CDR3 length was moderately but significantly shorter in type 1 diabetes patients. Naive, central memory and regulatory TCRB repertoires appeared to be more alike among patients than among healthy donors. Patients with type 1 diabetes made fewer insertions and deleted more nucleotides at VDJ recombination sites, implying thymic rearrangement abnormalities. Shorter templates might have been favored by PCR, but patient and control samples were amplified and corrected together, so both groups would have been affected equally by any skew. Because cDNA was sequenced instead of genomic DNA, highly expressing activated cells could be over-represented, though the groups showed no difference in activation or CD3 levels. Because the HLA sub-analyses included only small numbers of individuals, any influence of HLA type on TCRB rearrangement was left unresolved.

This clonotype originated in a man aged 30 to 39 in good health. The material sequenced was naive CD4+ T cells from blood. This specimen's cell subset or site label, interpreted: true naive CD4+ T cells. The chain employs TRBV18 and TRBJ2-1; no D gene can be assigned with confidence. Here the CDR3 is given as CASSQASLNNEQFF. The nucleotide sequence reads TGTGCCAGCTCACAGGCTTCCCTGAACAATGAGCAGTTCTTC.